A single count supports the clone carrying this TCR beta chain. Here immunoSEQ multiplex PCR was the method, and the copy in TCRdb shows in-frame clones only, minus some. This sample yields roughly 240,000 clones, of which around 86% are seen a single time; 3.6% belongs to the top ten. V lost 6 bases, J lost 6 bases, and 12 bases lay in between. The CDR3 contains 12 residues. Per germline, CDR1 SNHLY and CDR2 FYNNEI. This record belongs to a study of blood T cell repertoires in COVID-19. This clonotype was sampled from a man aged 18 to 30 with active or convalescent COVID-19. The rearrangement uses TRBV2 and TRBJ2-7; D is perhaps TRBD2 (5 bases). Sequenced input: peripheral blood. CDR3 in amino acids: CASSPESGEQYF. CDR3 coding DNA: TGTGCCAGCAGCCCCGAGAGCGGCGAGCAGTACTTC.